The following is a T cell receptor (beta chain) sequence with its context. Its target is not known. The repertoire was sequenced with immunoSEQ multiplex PCR; TCRdb's copy has only in-frame clones and lacks some. The table has fewer than 250,000 clones, about 82% seen once; the top ten hold more than 1.2%. These data come from a study of cytomegalovirus exposure and HLA in healthy donors. Findings of the study overall: Specificity of three CMV-associated chains for CMV antigens was verified in vitro. In the 120 validation repertoires, a later analysis found that first-cohort TCR clusters tended to co-occur.

V gave up 0 bases and J gave up 6 bases, with 20 bases separating them. This CDR3 has 17 residues. Per germline, CDR1 SGHDT and CDR2 YYEEEE. Material: PBMCs. This sequence originates from a woman aged 18-29 years in good health and CMV-seronegative. The V gene is TRBV5-6, the J gene TRBJ2-3; possibly TRBD2 for D (5 bases). CDR3 loop: CASSLAGISLARDTQYF. The CDR3 DNA is TGTGCCAGCAGCTTGGCCGGGATTAGCTTGGCTAGGGATACGCAGTATTTT.